Sequencing of this TCR beta chain was carried out in a study of blood T cell repertoires in COVID-19. Individuals drawn from 24 US areas were roughly 18 to 100 years old. Original processing notes: From reference gene primer amplification, estimates of nucleated cell counts were derived. Sequencing used immunoSEQ multiplex PCR; TCRdb keeps in-frame clones, though not all of them. V, J and clone size are those of that table, while D and trimming were read from the DNA. The sample yields 220,000 or so clones, roughly 90% seen once. The length of the CDR3 is 12 residues. V was trimmed by 3 bases and J by 7 bases, leaving 4 bases between them. Germline assignment: CDR1 MNHEY and CDR2 SMNVEV (reference sequence).

The origin of this receptor is a man aged 30-40 years who had been exposed to COVID-19. Specimen: PBMCs or T cells enriched from blood (not recorded which). The rearrangement joins TRBV27 to TRBJ1-6; unclear D gene. CDR3 bases: TGTGCCAGCAGTTTGCAGAATTCACCCCTCCACTTT. Translation: CASSLQNSPLHF.